This T cell receptor (beta chain) was captured by sequencing in a study of blood T cell repertoires in COVID-19. At the level of the study: Acute-phase and convalescent COVID-19 samples originated in the United States, Italy and Spain. Sources were T cells, B-cell-depleted T cells, or PBMCs; the material itself was cDNA or gDNA.

Authors' analysis steps: Counts of nucleated cells, estimated from reference gene primer amplification, were obtained. The assay was immunoSEQ multiplex PCR, and TCRdb's table has in-frame clones only and misses some. From that table come the V and J calls and clone size; the DNA was used to work out D and trimming. The sample has 65,000 to 100,000 clones; 70% to 90% are singletons. Germline V gene sequence: CDR1 MNHNS, CDR2 SASEGT. The CDR3 has 15 residues. Trimming pared 0 bases from V and 4 bases from J, leaving 12 bases between. Input material: peripheral blood. The rearrangement joins TRBV6-1 to TRBJ1-2, with D possibly TRBD1 on 5 matching bases. This TCR derives from a middle-aged man with acute or convalescent COVID-19. The CDR3 loop reads CASSEAYDGGYGYTF. Here the CDR3 DNA reads TGTGCCAGCAGTGAAGCTTACGACGGGGGCTATGGCTACACCTTC.